This TCR beta chain was profiled in a study of early T cells in non-severe SARS-CoV-2 infection. Study results and caveats: Anti-spike CD8 responses were favored by VDJdb matching, which missed private and CD4 specificities.

Germline-derived CDR1 and CDR2 are LGHNA and YSLEER. V lost 5 bases, J lost 2 bases, and 8 bases stayed unmatched. CDR3 size: 15 residues. As for this clonotype: Its antigen is unidentified.

Individual cDNA molecules were tagged with unique molecular identifiers, the study reported. One entry per CDR3 protein, called by TCRdb with MiXCR from the 5' RACE reads. In the table there are 80,000 to 100,000 distinct CDR3 sequences, 11% to 15% of which are singletons. The V gene is TRBV4-3, the J gene TRBJ2-7, with 8 bases fitting TRBD1. The specimen sequenced was whole blood. The clonotype was recovered from an adult who was a healthcare worker with PCR-confirmed SARS-CoV-2 infection or an uninfected control (not recorded which). Here the CDR3 reads CASSSAGTGPYEQYF. The CDR3 DNA is TGCGCCAGCAGCTCTGCCGGGACAGGCCCCTACGAGCAGTACTTC.